This TCR beta chain came from a study of blood T cells in healthy people across ages. Sample-barcoded 5' priming and a J-beta primer mix drove a second PCR of roughly 7 to 11 cycles. MiXCR, run by TCRdb on the 5' RACE reads, gives a single entry per CDR3 protein. The sample has approximately 880,000 distinct CDR3 sequences, under 50% seen once; the top ten hold roughly an eighth. This clonotype appeared once. V gave up 10 bases and J gave up 1 base, with 13 bases separating them. From germline, CDR1 is SGHRS and CDR2 YFSETQ. The CDR3 length is 13 residues. The chain carries TRBV5-1 and TRBJ2-3; no reliable D call. This TCR was sampled from a man aged 25-40 years in good health. Sample: blood. The CDR3 sequence is CASRARRTDTQYF. The CDR3 DNA reads TGCGCCTCAAGGGCCAGACGCACAGATACGCAGTATTTT.